The subject of this entry is one T cell receptor beta chain. This clonotype came up a few times. Its antigen is currently not known. It has no much larger one-base neighbor in the sample; base qualities were not kept. Systemically healthy Caucasian individuals from Russia, some 40 in total and aged roughly 6 to 100 years, were included as donors. Roughly 10 milliliters of peripheral blood were drawn from each donor into EDTA-treated Vacutainer tubes. Ficoll-Paque density-gradient centrifugation was used to isolate PBMCs, with at least 6.5 million per sample. Trizol reagent was used to extract total RNA from PBMCs, with at least 5 micrograms per sample. Naive CD45RAhigh/CD27high T cell percentages were measured by flow cytometry on a PBMC aliquot from every donor. The library was generated by 5' RACE. TCRdb lists the instrument as Illumina HiSeq 2500. A second PCR of roughly 6 to 11 cycles was run with a J-beta primer mix and a sample-barcoded 5' primer. A template-switch 5' adaptor carrying 12 random nucleotides introduced a unique molecular identifier onto each TCR beta cDNA molecule. Each sample yielded at least 2.5 million CDR3-containing paired-end reads. All of the RNA was converted into first-strand cDNA using the Mint cDNA synthesis kit, with a TRBC-specific oligonucleotide serving as the primer. Following uracil-DNA glycosylase treatment, a first 18-cycle PCR with universal primers M1SS and BC2_uni_R was performed on all cDNA. The authors' pipeline ran thus. For normalization, 1 million high-quality reads, each with a distinct molecular identifier, were randomly selected from each sample. Reads sharing molecular identifiers were discarded rather than binned into consensus sequences. MiTCR, run with a Q25 quality threshold and the strictest error-elimination algorithm, handled CDR3 identification, clonotype clustering and error correction. A nonparametric unseen species model with Euler transformation was used to estimate a lower bound on total TCR beta diversity. TCRdb reran the public reads through fastp at Q25 and MiXCR, keeping productive beta chains. Merged by CDR3 protein, the rows form single entries marked with the most common genes and DNA. It is TCRdb's table, rather than the study itself, that gives the V and J calls and clone size. Present in this sample are 1 million or so distinct CDR3 sequences, 45% of which were seen just once. The ten largest clonotypes hold 18% of the sample.

The data are from a study of blood T cells in healthy people across ages (dated by TCRdb to between 2014 and 2016). Turning to the overall study: In model experiments, roughly one uniquely barcoded TCR beta cDNA molecule per two T cells was captured by template switching. To track age-related changes in TCR beta repertoire diversity, the study relied on deep sequencing normalized with unique cDNA molecular identifiers. The donors were split into four age groups: young (average around 16 years), middle-aged (39), aged (more than 60) and long-lived (approximately 80). To avoid experimental bias, donors of different ages were randomly spread across the sequencing lanes. For two donors (one aged 18 to 30 and one aged 80 or older), the study analyzed two additional independent replicas of 1 million unique cDNA reads from the same blood draw. What the study reported, not specific to this receptor: A strong correlation was found between observed TCR beta diversity and the percentage of naive T cells measured by flow cytometry. Because donor CMV infection status was unknown, age-related changes in expanded clonotypes were potentially confounded. Observed TCR beta diversity per million T cells fell roughly linearly with age, and a significant reduction was already apparent by age about 38. Estimates of total diversity based on one million sequenced T cells were regarded as lower bounds and as underestimates. Because profiling used bulk unsorted PBMCs, naive and antigen-experienced compartments could not be compared conclusively. The long-lived group showed more naive CD4+ T cells, fewer expanded clones and increased TCR diversity than the aged group, suggesting age selection.

CDR3 length: 13 amino acids, cysteine to phenylalanine. Only the CDR3 DNA stays, 39 bases, in frame from base 1. The receptor chain draws on TRBV21-1 and TRBJ2-7; whether TRBD1, the table's D call, matches the DNA was not checked. TRBV21-1 is noted as a pseudogene. The sequenced sample consisted of blood. This TCR derives from a woman aged 55-75 years in good health. The DNA is TGTGCCAGGGGACAGGAGGGGCACTACGAGCAGTACTTC. This encodes CARGQEGHYEQYF.